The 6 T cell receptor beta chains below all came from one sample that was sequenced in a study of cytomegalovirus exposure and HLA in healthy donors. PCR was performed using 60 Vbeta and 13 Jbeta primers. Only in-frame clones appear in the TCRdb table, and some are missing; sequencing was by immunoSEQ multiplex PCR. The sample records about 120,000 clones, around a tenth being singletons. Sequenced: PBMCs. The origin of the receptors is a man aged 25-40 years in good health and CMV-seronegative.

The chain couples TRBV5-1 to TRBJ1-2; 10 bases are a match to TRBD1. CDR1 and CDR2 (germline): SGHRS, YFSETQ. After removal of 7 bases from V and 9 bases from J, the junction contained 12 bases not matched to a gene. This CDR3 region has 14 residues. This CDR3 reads CASVPGQGKGSYTF. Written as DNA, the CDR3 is TGCGCCAGCGTTCCGGGACAGGGGAAAGGGAGCTACACCTTC.

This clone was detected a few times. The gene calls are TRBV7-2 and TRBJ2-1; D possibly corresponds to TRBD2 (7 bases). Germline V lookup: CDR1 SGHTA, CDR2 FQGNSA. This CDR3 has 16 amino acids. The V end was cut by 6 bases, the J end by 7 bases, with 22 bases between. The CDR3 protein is CASRQGGGGRTNEQFF. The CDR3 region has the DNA TGTGCCAGCAGACAGGGAGGGGGAGGTCGTACAAATGAGCAGTTCTTC. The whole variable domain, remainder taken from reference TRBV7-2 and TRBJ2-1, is GAGVSQSPSNKVTEKGKDVELRCDPISGHTALYWYRQSLGQGLEFLIYFQGNSAPDKSGLPSDRFSAERTGGSVSTLTIQRTQQEDSAVYLCASRQGGGGRTNEQFFGPGTRLTVL.

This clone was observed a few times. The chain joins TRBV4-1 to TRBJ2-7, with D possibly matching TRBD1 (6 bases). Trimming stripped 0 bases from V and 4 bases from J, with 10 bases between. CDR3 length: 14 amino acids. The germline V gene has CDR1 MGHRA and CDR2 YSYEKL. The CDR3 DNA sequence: TGCGCCAGCAGCCAAGAGGGGGCAGGTTACGAGCAGTACTTC. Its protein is CASSQEGAGYEQYF.

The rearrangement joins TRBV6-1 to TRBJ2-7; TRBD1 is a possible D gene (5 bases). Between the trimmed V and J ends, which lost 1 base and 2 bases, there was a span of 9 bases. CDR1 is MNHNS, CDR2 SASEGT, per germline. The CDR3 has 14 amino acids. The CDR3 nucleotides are TGTGCCAGCAGTGAAGGGGGCGCTCCCTACGAGCAGTACTTC. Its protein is CASSEGGAPYEQYF.

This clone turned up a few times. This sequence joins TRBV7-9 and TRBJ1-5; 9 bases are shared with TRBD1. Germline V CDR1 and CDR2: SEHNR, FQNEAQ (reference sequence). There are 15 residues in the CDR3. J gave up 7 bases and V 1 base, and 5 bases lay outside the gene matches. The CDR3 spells CASSLGTGVEQPQHF. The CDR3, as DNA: TGTGCCAGCAGCTTAGGGACAGGGGTGGAACAGCCCCAGCATTTT.

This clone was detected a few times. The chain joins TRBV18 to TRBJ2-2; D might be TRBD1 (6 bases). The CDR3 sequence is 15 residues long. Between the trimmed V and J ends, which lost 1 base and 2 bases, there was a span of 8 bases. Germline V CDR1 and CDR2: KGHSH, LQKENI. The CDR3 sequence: CASSPQQGNTGELFF. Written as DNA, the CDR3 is TGTGCCAGCTCACCACAACAGGGCAACACCGGGGAGCTGTTTTTT.